These T cell receptor beta chains were read from a single sample in a study of molecular identifiers for immune sequencing clone quantification. Using its own MiXCR run on the PCR reads, TCRdb lists one record per CDR3 protein. This sample yields roughly 300,000 distinct CDR3 sequences, of which roughly 24% are seen a single time; roughly 0.7% belongs to the top ten. Material for sequencing was naive CD8+ T cells from blood, with Jurkat cell RNA spiked in. Source of these receptors: a human donor in good health. Some libraries in this study had Jurkat cell RNA spiked in. Both conserved end residues are part of each CDR3. Each record gives: V gene, D gene, clone size, J gene, CDR3 DNA, CDR3 protein. A D gene is named only where the DNA matches it firmly. Size is stated for part of the rows, as once, few or many counts, or as a class when the clone is expanded.

v_call: TRBV19
d_call: TRBD1
clone_size: once
j_call: TRBJ2-2
cdr3_nt: TGTGCCAGTAGTATAGATGCAGGACAGGGCGGCACCGGGGAGCTGTTTTTT
cdr3_aa: CASSIDAGQGGTGELFF

v_call: TRBV6-2/TRBV6-3
d_call: .
clone_size: many
j_call: TRBJ1-5
cdr3_nt: TGTGCCAGCAGTGAGGAACTACAAGTAAATCAGCCCCAGCATTTT
cdr3_aa: CASSEELQVNQPQHF

v_call: TRBV15
d_call: .
clone_size: .
j_call: TRBJ2-7
cdr3_nt: TGTGCCACCAGTTTAAACCGGGGCACCACCTACGAGCAGTACTTC
cdr3_aa: CATSLNRGTTYEQYF

v_call: TRBV12-2
d_call: .
clone_size: .
j_call: TRBJ2-3
cdr3_nt: TGTGCAAGTCGCGCTCCCCGGGCACTAGCGGAGGCCCTATGGGATACGCAGTATTTT
cdr3_aa: CASRAPRALAEALWDTQYF

v_call: TRBV30
d_call: .
clone_size: .
j_call: TRBJ2-7
cdr3_nt: TGTGTCTGGAGTGTATTGAGCTCCTACGAGCAGTACTTC
cdr3_aa: CVWSVLSSYEQYF

v_call: TRBV7-9
d_call: .
clone_size: .
j_call: TRBJ2-1
cdr3_nt: TGTGCCAGCAGCAGCCCGATGGGGGGTTGCTACAATGAGCAGTTCTTC
cdr3_aa: CASSSPMGGCYNEQFF

v_call: TRBV5-1
d_call: TRBD2
clone_size: .
j_call: TRBJ2-1
cdr3_nt: TGCGCCAGCAGCGTGGGACTAGCGGGAGGCCATACCCAATACAATGAGCAGTTCTTC
cdr3_aa: CASSVGLAGGHTQYNEQFF

v_call: TRBV27
d_call: .
clone_size: .
j_call: TRBJ2-3
cdr3_nt: TGTGCCAGCAAAGCCGTTAGCGGAGATTTAGATACGCAGTATTTT
cdr3_aa: CASKAVSGDLDTQYF

v_call: TRBV7-9
d_call: .
clone_size: .
j_call: TRBJ2-5
cdr3_nt: TGTGCCAGCAGCTCTAGGCTGCAGGGGGGAATGGAGACCCAGTACTTC
cdr3_aa: CASSSRLQGGMETQYF

v_call: TRBV11-2
d_call: .
clone_size: many
j_call: TRBJ2-1
cdr3_nt: TGTGCCAGCAGCTTTCCCGAGTATCAGGGCAATGAGCAGTTCTTC
cdr3_aa: CASSFPEYQGNEQFF

v_call: TRBV20-1
d_call: .
clone_size: few
j_call: TRBJ2-3
cdr3_nt: TGCAGTGCTAGGCTCCCCTTGCGCCAAACGGCGGATACGCAGTATTTT
cdr3_aa: CSARLPLRQTADTQYF

v_call: TRBV6-6
d_call: .
clone_size: .
j_call: TRBJ2-3
cdr3_nt: TGTGCCACCACACTGGCGGTGGCAGGAGATACGCTGTATTTT
cdr3_aa: CATTLAVAGDTLYF

v_call: TRBV19
d_call: .
clone_size: few
j_call: TRBJ2-5
cdr3_nt: TGTGCCAGTAGTATAGTAGGGGGTTTAGAGACCCAGTACTTC
cdr3_aa: CASSIVGGLETQYF

v_call: TRBV18
d_call: .
clone_size: many
j_call: TRBJ2-7
cdr3_nt: TGCGCCAGCAGCCCCCCCAGTTCCTACGAGCAGTACTTC
cdr3_aa: CASSPPSSYEQYF

v_call: TRBV28
d_call: TRBD1
clone_size: .
j_call: TRBJ1-1
cdr3_nt: TGTGCCAGCAGTCAAACAATAACAGGGGGGAGGACTGAAGCTTTCTTT
cdr3_aa: CASSQTITGGRTEAFF

v_call: TRBV3-1
d_call: .
clone_size: .
j_call: TRBJ2-6
cdr3_nt: TGTGCCAGCAGCCACGCCTCAGACAGGCCCCCCGCTGCTGGGGCCAACGTCCTGACTTTC
cdr3_aa: CASSHASDRPPAAGANVLTF

v_call: TRBV20-1
d_call: .
clone_size: .
j_call: TRBJ1-2
cdr3_nt: TGCAGTGCTAGAGAAGCAGTGAGGGATTATGGCTACACCTTC
cdr3_aa: CSAREAVRDYGYTF

v_call: TRBV6-1
d_call: .
clone_size: many
j_call: TRBJ2-3
cdr3_nt: TGTGCCAGCAGGGCGCCCGGAGGAGATACGCAGTATTTT
cdr3_aa: CASRAPGGDTQYF

v_call: TRBV27
d_call: TRBD2
clone_size: few
j_call: TRBJ2-7
cdr3_nt: TGTGCCAGCGCCCCCGGGACTAGCCCCTACGAGCAGTACTTC
cdr3_aa: CASAPGTSPYEQYF

v_call: TRBV28
d_call: .
clone_size: many
j_call: TRBJ2-3
cdr3_nt: TGTGCCAGCAGTTTTACCGGGCACACCCCCACAGATACGCAGTATTTT
cdr3_aa: CASSFTGHTPTDTQYF

v_call: TRBV7-2
d_call: TRBD1
clone_size: many
j_call: TRBJ2-3
cdr3_nt: TGTGCCAGCAGCTTAGTCCTCCGAGGGGGCCCGTCAGATACGCAGTATTTT
cdr3_aa: CASSLVLRGGPSDTQYF

v_call: TRBV2
d_call: .
clone_size: many
j_call: TRBJ2-3
cdr3_nt: TGTGCCAGCGGGCAGCCAGCATACACAGATACGCAGTATTTT
cdr3_aa: CASGQPAYTDTQYF

v_call: TRBV27
d_call: .
clone_size: few
j_call: TRBJ2-1
cdr3_nt: TGTGCCAGCAGTTTAGGGGTCGATGAGCAGTTCTTC
cdr3_aa: CASSLGVDEQFF

v_call: TRBV24-1
d_call: .
clone_size: .
j_call: TRBJ2-3
cdr3_nt: TGTGCCACCAGTGCTGGGGAAGGGACAGATACGCAGTATTTT
cdr3_aa: CATSAGEGTDTQYF

v_call: TRBV29-1
d_call: .
clone_size: .
j_call: TRBJ2-5
cdr3_nt: TGCAGCGTTGAAGATGTAACAGGGATTTTACAAGAGACCCAGTACTTC
cdr3_aa: CSVEDVTGILQETQYF

v_call: TRBV2
d_call: TRBD2
clone_size: many
j_call: TRBJ2-3
cdr3_nt: TGTGCCCGCACTAGCGGGGGGAGCACAGATACGCAGTATTTT
cdr3_aa: CARTSGGSTDTQYF

v_call: TRBV19
d_call: .
clone_size: .
j_call: TRBJ1-5
cdr3_nt: TGTGCCAGTAGTATAAAGAGGGGGATTCAGCCCCAGCATTTT
cdr3_aa: CASSIKRGIQPQHF

v_call: TRBV27
d_call: .
clone_size: .
j_call: TRBJ1-1
cdr3_nt: TGTGCCAGCAGTACACAGGAAAAAATGAACACTGAAGCTTTCTTT
cdr3_aa: CASSTQEKMNTEAFF

v_call: TRBV12-3/TRBV12-4
d_call: TRBD2
clone_size: .
j_call: TRBJ2-3
cdr3_nt: TGTGCCAGCAGTTTAGGTGCGCGACTAGCGGCAGATACGCAGTATTTT
cdr3_aa: CASSLGARLAADTQYF

v_call: TRBV27
d_call: .
clone_size: .
j_call: TRBJ1-5
cdr3_nt: TGTGCCACCCTTAGGCCGAATCGACCCCAGCATTTT
cdr3_aa: CATLRPNRPQHF

v_call: TRBV20-1
d_call: .
clone_size: few
j_call: TRBJ2-3
cdr3_nt: TGCAGTGCTGCCAGACAACCCACAGATACGCAGTATTTT
cdr3_aa: CSAARQPTDTQYF

v_call: TRBV18
d_call: TRBD1
clone_size: .
j_call: TRBJ2-6
cdr3_nt: TGTGCCAGCTCACCTCCGACAGGGGAAATTTACCCTGGGGCCAACGTCCTGACTTTC
cdr3_aa: CASSPPTGEIYPGANVLTF

v_call: TRBV29-1
d_call: TRBD1
clone_size: few
j_call: TRBJ1-6
cdr3_nt: TGCAGCGTTGCTCCAGGGGGAAACTCACCCCTCCACTTT
cdr3_aa: CSVAPGGNSPLHF

v_call: TRBV29-1
d_call: .
clone_size: many
j_call: TRBJ2-2
cdr3_nt: TGCAGCGCTCTAGGGGGGACCGGGGAGCTGTTTTTT
cdr3_aa: CSALGGTGELFF

v_call: TRBV14
d_call: .
clone_size: .
j_call: TRBJ2-7
cdr3_nt: TGTGCCAGCAGCCAAGCCCCGTTAACCTACGAGCAGTACTTC
cdr3_aa: CASSQAPLTYEQYF

v_call: TRBV4-1
d_call: .
clone_size: once
j_call: TRBJ2-7
cdr3_nt: TGCGCCAGCAGCCAATTTTTAGGGAACGAGCAGTACTTC
cdr3_aa: CASSQFLGNEQYF

v_call: TRBV4-1
d_call: TRBD1
clone_size: few
j_call: TRBJ2-3
cdr3_nt: TGCGCCAGCAGCCAAGCCACAGGGGGGATCGGCACAGATACGCAGTATTTT
cdr3_aa: CASSQATGGIGTDTQYF

v_call: TRBV7-9
d_call: .
clone_size: .
j_call: TRBJ2-7
cdr3_nt: TGTGCCAGCAGCTCGACCATACAGGGTAGGGCAGGCGAGCAGTACTTC
cdr3_aa: CASSSTIQGRAGEQYF

v_call: TRBV25-1
d_call: TRBD2
clone_size: many
j_call: TRBJ2-3
cdr3_nt: TGTGCCAGCAGTGAACTTGGTAGCGGGAGTTCAGATACGCAGTATTTT
cdr3_aa: CASSELGSGSSDTQYF

v_call: TRBV28
d_call: .
clone_size: few
j_call: TRBJ1-5
cdr3_nt: TGTGCCAGCAGTCCGGAGGGGCACTATAGCAATCAGCCCCAGCATTTT
cdr3_aa: CASSPEGHYSNQPQHF

v_call: TRBV28
d_call: .
clone_size: many
j_call: TRBJ2-7
cdr3_nt: TGTGCCAGCACCACGCCCGGGTCCTCCTACGAGCAGTACTTC
cdr3_aa: CASTTPGSSYEQYF

v_call: TRBV6-5
d_call: TRBD1
clone_size: few
j_call: TRBJ2-2
cdr3_nt: TGTGCCAGCAGGACGGGACAGTCTTTCACCGGGGAGCTGTTTTTT
cdr3_aa: CASRTGQSFTGELFF

v_call: TRBV19
d_call: .
clone_size: .
j_call: TRBJ2-1
cdr3_nt: TGTGCCAGTGGCTGGATGGGTGACGGTGAGCGGTTCTTC
cdr3_aa: CASGWMGDGERFF

v_call: TRBV5-1
d_call: .
clone_size: many
j_call: TRBJ2-3
cdr3_nt: TGCGCCAGCAGCTTGACTGGGGGAGGCACAGATACGCAGTATTTT
cdr3_aa: CASSLTGGGTDTQYF